Listed here is a single T cell receptor (beta chain). Its antigen is still unknown. This CDR3 region has 14 residues. V was clipped by 6 bases and J by 4 bases; unmatched bases: 9. In germline, CDR1 is SGHRS, CDR2 YFSETQ. Researchers attached unique molecular identifiers to individual cDNA molecules. MiXCR, applied by TCRdb to the 5' RACE reads, yields one record per CDR3 protein. The sample consists of roughly 30,000 distinct CDR3 sequences, around 5% of them appearing once. This sample is part of a study of early T cells in non-severe SARS-CoV-2 infection. Study information: Whole-blood bulk RNA, unsorted, was sequenced, and chains were unpaired.

Study results and caveats: Matches to VDJdb favored anti-spike CD8 responses and missed private and CD4 specificities.

The receptor was isolated from an adult who was a healthcare worker with PCR-confirmed SARS-CoV-2 infection or an uninfected control (not recorded which). V usage is TRBV5-1 and J usage is TRBJ1-2, with 7 bases lining up with TRBD1. The specimen was whole blood. This CDR3 reads CASTGTGVGYGYTF. CDR3 coding DNA: TGCGCCAGCACCGGTACAGGGGTCGGCTATGGCTACACCTTC.